This T cell receptor (beta chain) was captured by sequencing in a study of shared clonotypes between healthy human individuals. Deep-level assay runs were performed. Profiling relied on immunoSEQ multiplex PCR, and the TCRdb table lists in-frame clones only, not all of them. The sample holds roughly 2 million clones, approximately 95% seen once. The germline V gene has CDR1 LGHNA and CDR2 YSLEER. This CDR3 is built from 16 residues. V gave up 1 base and J gave up 5 bases, with 17 bases separating them. The clonotype comes from a young man in good health. The material sequenced was naive CD4+ T cells sorted from blood. As to subset: CD45RA+ positively selected. The J gene is TRBJ2-5, the V gene TRBV4-3, with D tentatively TRBD2 (5 bases). DNA for the CDR3: TGCGCCAGCAGCCAAGCCCCAGCAGCGGTCAGGGAGACCCAGTACTTC. Translated: CASSQAPAAVRETQYF.